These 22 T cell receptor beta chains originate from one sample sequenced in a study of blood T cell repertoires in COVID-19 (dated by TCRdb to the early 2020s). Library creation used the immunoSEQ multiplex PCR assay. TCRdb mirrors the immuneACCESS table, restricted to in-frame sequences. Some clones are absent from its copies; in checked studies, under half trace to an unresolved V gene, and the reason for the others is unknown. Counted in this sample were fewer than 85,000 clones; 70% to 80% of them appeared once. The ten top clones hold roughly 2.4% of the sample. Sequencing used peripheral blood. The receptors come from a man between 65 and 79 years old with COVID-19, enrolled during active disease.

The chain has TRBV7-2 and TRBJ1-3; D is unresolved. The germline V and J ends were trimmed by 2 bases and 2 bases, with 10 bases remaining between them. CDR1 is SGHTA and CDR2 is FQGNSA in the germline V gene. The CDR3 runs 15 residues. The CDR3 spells CASSLMGAAGNTIYF. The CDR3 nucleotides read TGTGCCAGCAGCTTAATGGGAGCTGCTGGAAACACCATATATTTT. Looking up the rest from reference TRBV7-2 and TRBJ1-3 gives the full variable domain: GAGVSQSPSNKVTEKGKDVELRCDPISGHTALYWYRQSLGQGLEFLIYFQGNSAPDKSGLPSDRFSAERTGGSVSTLTIQRTQQEDSAVYLCASSLMGAAGNTIYFGEGSWLTVV.

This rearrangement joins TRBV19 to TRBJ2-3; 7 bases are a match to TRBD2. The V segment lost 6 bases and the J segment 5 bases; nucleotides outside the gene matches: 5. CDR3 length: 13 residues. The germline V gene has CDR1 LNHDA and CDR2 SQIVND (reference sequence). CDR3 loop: CASSGRRGDTQYF. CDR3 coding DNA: TGTGCCAGTAGCGGGAGGCGAGGAGATACGCAGTATTTT.

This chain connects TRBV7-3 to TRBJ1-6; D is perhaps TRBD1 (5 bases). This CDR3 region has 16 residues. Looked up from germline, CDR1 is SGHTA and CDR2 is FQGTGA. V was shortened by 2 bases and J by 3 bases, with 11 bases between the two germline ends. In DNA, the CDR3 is TGTGCCAGCAGCTTAGGGGACTCCGGCTATAATTCACCCCTCCACTTT. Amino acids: CASSLGDSGYNSPLHF.

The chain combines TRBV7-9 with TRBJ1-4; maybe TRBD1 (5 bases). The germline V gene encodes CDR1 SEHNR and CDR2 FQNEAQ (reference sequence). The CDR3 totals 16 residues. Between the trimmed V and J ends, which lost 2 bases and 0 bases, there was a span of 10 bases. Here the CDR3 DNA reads TGTGCCAGCAGCTTATTGGGGGGGACAACTAATGAAAAACTGTTTTTT. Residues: CASSLLGGTTNEKLFF.

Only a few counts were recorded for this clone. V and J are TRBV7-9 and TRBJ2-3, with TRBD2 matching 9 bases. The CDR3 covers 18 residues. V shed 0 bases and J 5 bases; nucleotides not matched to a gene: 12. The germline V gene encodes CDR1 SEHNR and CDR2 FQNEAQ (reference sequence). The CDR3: CASSLAGNSGSSGDTQYF. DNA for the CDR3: TGTGCCAGCAGCTTAGCGGGCAATAGCGGGAGCTCAGGAGATACGCAGTATTTT.

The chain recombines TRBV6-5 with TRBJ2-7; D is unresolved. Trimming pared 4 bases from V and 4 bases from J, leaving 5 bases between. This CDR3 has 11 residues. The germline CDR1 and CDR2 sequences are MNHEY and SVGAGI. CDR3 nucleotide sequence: TGTGCCAGCAGTTCGACTTACGAGCAGTACTTC. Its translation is CASSSTYEQYF.

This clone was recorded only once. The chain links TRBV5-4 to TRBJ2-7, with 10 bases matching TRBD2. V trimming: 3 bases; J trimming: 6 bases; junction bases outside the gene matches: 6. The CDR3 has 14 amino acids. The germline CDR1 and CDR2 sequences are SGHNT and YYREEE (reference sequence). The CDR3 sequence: CASSYLAGVGEQYF. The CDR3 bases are TGTGCCAGCAGCTATCTAGCGGGAGTGGGCGAGCAGTACTTC.

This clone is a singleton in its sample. This chain's CDR3 is CANLYPGRIGSGANVLTF. CDR3 nucleotide sequence: TGTGCCAACTTATATCCCGGGAGAATCGGGTCTGGGGCCAACGTCCTGACTTTC. V and J are TRBV9 and TRBJ2-6; perhaps TRBD2 as D (6 bases). The CDR3 loop spans 18 amino acids. Germline V gene data show CDR1 as SGDLS and CDR2 as YYNGEE. Trimming pared 9 bases from V and 1 base from J, leaving 23 bases between.

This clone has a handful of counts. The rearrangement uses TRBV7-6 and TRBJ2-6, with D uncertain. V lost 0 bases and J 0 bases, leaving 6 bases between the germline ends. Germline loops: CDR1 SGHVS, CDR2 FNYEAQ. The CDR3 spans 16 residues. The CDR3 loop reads CASSLAHGSGANVLTF. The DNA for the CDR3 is TGTGCCAGCAGCTTAGCGCACGGCTCTGGGGCCAACGTCCTGACTTTC.

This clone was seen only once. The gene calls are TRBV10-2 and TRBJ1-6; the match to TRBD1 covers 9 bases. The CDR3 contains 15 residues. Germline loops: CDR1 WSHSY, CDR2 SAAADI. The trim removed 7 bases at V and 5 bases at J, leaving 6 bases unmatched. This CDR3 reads CASTLGTGNNSPLHF. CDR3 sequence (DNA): TGCGCCAGCACCCTAGGGACAGGGAATAATTCACCCCTCCACTTT.

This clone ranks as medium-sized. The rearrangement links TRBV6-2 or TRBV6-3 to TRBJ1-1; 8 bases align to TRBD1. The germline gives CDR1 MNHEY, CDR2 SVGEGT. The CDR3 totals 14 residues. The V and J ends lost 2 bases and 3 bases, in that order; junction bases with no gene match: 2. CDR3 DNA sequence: TGTGCCAGCAGTTACAGACAGGGGTACACTGAAGCTTTCTTT. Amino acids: CASSYRQGYTEAFF.

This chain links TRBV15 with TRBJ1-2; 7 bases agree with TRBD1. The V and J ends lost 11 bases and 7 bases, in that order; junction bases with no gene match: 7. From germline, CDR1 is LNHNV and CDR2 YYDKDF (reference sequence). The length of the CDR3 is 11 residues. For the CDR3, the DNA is TGTGCCGTACAGGGGAGAGGTGGCTACACCTTC. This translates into CAVQGRGGYTF.

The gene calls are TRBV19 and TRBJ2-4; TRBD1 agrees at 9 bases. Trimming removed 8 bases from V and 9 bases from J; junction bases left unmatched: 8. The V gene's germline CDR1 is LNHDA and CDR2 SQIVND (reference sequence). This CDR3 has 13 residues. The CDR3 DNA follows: TGTGCCAGTGCTCGGACAGGGGAGAGCATTCAGTACTTC. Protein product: CASARTGESIQYF.

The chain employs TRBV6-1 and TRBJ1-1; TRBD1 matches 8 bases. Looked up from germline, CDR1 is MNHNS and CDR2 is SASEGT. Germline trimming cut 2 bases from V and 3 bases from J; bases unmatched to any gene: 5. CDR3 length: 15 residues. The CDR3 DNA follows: TGTGCCAGCAGTGAATTCCCGACAGGGGACACTGAAGCTTTCTTT. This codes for CASSEFPTGDTEAFF.

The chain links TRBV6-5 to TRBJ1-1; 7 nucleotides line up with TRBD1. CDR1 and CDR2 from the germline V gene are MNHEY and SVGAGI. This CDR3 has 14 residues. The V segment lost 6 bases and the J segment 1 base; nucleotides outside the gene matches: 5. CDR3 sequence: CASRLTGPNTEAFF. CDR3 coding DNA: TGTGCCAGCAGGCTGACAGGGCCGAACACTGAAGCTTTCTTT.

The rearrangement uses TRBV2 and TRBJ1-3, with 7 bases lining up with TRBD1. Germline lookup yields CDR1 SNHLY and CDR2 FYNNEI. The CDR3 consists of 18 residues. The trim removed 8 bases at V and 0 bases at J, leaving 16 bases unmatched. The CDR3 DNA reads TGTGCCAGCCTTTCGAACCGCCGGGACAGCTACTCTGGAAACACCATATATTTT. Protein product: CASLSNRRDSYSGNTIYF.

This chain's CDR3 is CASRDSPTRGSYNEQFF. The DNA for the CDR3 is TGTGCCAGCAGGGATTCCCCAACTAGAGGTTCCTACAATGAGCAGTTCTTC. J is TRBJ2-1 and V is TRBV28; possible D gene TRBD2, 5 bases. Germline V gives CDR1 MDHEN, CDR2 SYDVKM. The CDR3 consists of 17 residues. The V end lost 6 bases, the J end lost 1 base, and 19 bases lay between the germline ends.

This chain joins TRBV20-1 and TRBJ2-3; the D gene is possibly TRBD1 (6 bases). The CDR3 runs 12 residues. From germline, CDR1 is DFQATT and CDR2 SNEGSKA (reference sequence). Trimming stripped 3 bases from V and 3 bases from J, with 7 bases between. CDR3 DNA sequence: TGCAGTGCTAGTACAGGGACAGATACGCAGTATTTT. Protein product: CSASTGTDTQYF.

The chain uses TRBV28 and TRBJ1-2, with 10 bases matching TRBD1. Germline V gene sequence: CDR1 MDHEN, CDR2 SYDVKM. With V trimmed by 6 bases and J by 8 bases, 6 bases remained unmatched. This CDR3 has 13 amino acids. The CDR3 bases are TGTGCCAGCAGGAGACAGGGGGCATTGGGCTACACCTTC. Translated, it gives CASRRQGALGYTF.

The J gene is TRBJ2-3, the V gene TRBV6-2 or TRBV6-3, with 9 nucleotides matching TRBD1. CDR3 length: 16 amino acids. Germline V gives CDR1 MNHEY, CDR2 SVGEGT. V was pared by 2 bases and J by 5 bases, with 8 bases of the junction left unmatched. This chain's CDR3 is CASSYRRTGVGDTQYF. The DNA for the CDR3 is TGTGCCAGCAGTTACCGCCGGACAGGGGTCGGAGATACGCAGTATTTT.

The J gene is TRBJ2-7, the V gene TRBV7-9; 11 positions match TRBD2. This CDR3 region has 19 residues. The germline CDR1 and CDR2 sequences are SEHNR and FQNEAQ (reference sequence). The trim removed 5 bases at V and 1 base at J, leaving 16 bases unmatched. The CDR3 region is CASSKARGSGRAGSYEQYF. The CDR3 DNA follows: TGTGCCAGCAGCAAAGCCCGTGGTAGCGGGAGGGCCGGGTCCTACGAGCAGTACTTC.

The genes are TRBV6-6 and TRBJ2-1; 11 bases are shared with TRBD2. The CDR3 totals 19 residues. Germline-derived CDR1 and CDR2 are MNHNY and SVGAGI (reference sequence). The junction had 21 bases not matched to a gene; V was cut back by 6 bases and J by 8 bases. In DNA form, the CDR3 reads TGTGCCAGCAGCTCCCAACCCTTAATTACTAGCGGGAGTGCCGATGAGCAGTTCTTC. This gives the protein CASSSQPLITSGSADEQFF.